What follows are 2 T cell receptor beta chains derived from one specimen sequenced in a study of CD8+ T cells in alopecia areata. Following RNA extraction, reverse transcription yielded cDNA that acted as the sequencing template. Assay: immunoSEQ multiplex PCR; the TCRdb copy retains only in-frame clones and omits some. The sample carries around 120,000 clones, approximately 47% recorded once. What was sequenced was NKG2D-low CD8+ T cells sorted from blood. The receptors originated from a human donor with alopecia areata.

The chain combines TRBV30 with TRBJ1-5; D unclear. The CDR3 contains 14 residues. Deletions cut 0 bases from V and 7 bases from J, with 13 bases between. Germline V gene sequence: CDR1 GTSNPN, CDR2 SVGIG (reference sequence). In nucleotides, the CDR3 is TGTGCCTGGAGTGTGGGGTTCGCCGAACAGCCCCAGCATTTT. Amino acids: CAWSVGFAEQPQHF.

J is TRBJ2-1 and V is TRBV29-1; 11 bases agree with TRBD2. The CDR3 length is 16 residues. Germline V gives CDR1 SQVTM, CDR2 ANQGSEA. The J segment lost 0 bases and the V segment lost 4 bases, leaving 5 bases of the junction unmatched. The CDR3 region has the DNA TGCAGCGTTGTGCTAGCGGGAGGCGTCTCCTACAATGAGCAGTTCTTC. Translation: CSVVLAGGVSYNEQFF.